These 6 T cell receptor beta chains originate from one sample sequenced in a study of cytomegalovirus exposure and HLA in healthy donors. 60 Vbeta and 13 Jbeta primers were used in PCR. Method: immunoSEQ multiplex PCR; TCRdb's copy keeps in-frame clones and lacks some. Of about 190,000 clones in the sample, 65% to 85% were seen once. Material: PBMCs. The receptors were gathered from a woman aged 18-29 years in good health and CMV-seronegative.

V usage is TRBV6-5 and J usage is TRBJ2-2; TRBD2 might be the D (5 bases). The CDR3 has 15 amino acids. Between the trimmed V and J ends, which lost 2 bases and 6 bases, there was a span of 13 bases. Germline loops: CDR1 MNHEY, CDR2 SVGAGI. As DNA, the CDR3 is TGTGCCAGCAGTTACCCGGGATACCGGCCCGGGGAGCTGTTTTTT. Its protein product is CASSYPGYRPGELFF.

The V call is TRBV5-1, the J call TRBJ1-1; maybe TRBD1 (6 bases). Per the germline V gene, CDR1 is SGHRS and CDR2 is YFSETQ. The CDR3 contains 15 residues. Trimming cost V 3 bases and J 5 bases, with 17 bases left between them. The CDR3 here is CASSSRDTTGTEAFF. DNA for the CDR3: TGCGCCAGCAGCTCCCGGGACACTACGGGAACTGAAGCTTTCTTT.

The chain combines TRBV6-4 with TRBJ2-2; D is perhaps TRBD1 (6 bases). CDR3 size: 16 residues. V lost 0 bases to trimming and J lost 5 bases, with 13 bases between them. CDR1 MRHNA and CDR2 SNTAGT come from the germline V gene. CDR3 bases: TGTGCCAGCAGTGACTCGACCAGGGGCAGGACCGGGGAGCTGTTTTTT. It translates to CASSDSTRGRTGELFF.

This chain joins TRBV2 and TRBJ1-2; TRBD1 might be the D (5 bases). CDR1 and CDR2 (germline): SNHLY, FYNNEI. Trimming took 6 bases from V and 8 from J, leaving 22 bases between them. This CDR3 comprises 15 residues. CDR3 sequence: CASSFPTSGLGGYTF. The CDR3 DNA follows: TGTGCCAGCAGCTTTCCTACTTCAGGGCTGGGGGGCTACACCTTC.

The rearrangement uses TRBV9 and TRBJ2-5; TRBD2 agrees at 8 bases. The CDR3 is 14 residues long. Germline CDR1 SGDLS, CDR2 YYNGEE. Unmatched junction bases numbered 7, after V lost 7 bases and J lost 2 bases. CDR3 region: CASSGGGRQETQYF. The CDR3 DNA follows: TGTGCCAGCTCCGGGGGGGGGCGGCAAGAGACCCAGTACTTC.

The chain couples TRBV7-2 to TRBJ2-6; 7 nucleotides match TRBD2. Germline CDR1 reads SGHTA; CDR2 reads FQGNSA. The V and J ends lost 5 bases and 3 bases, in that order; junction bases with no gene match: 4. CDR3 length: 15 amino acids. The CDR3 here is CASSPPSGGANVLTF. The CDR3 DNA sequence: TGTGCCAGCAGCCCCCCTAGCGGTGGGGCCAACGTCCTGACTTTC.